These 9 T cell receptor beta chains originate from one sample sequenced in a study of read filtering for tumor transcriptome and immune sequencing. The library was built from roughly 400 ng RNA with molecular barcoded adaptors for alpha/delta and beta/gamma chains. TCRdb reanalysed the reads using MiXCR and keeps one entry per CDR3 protein. The sample has over 35,000 distinct CDR3 sequences; 12% are singletons. Material: a population of CD138-negative cells sorted from bone marrow. The receptor set was obtained from a donor aged 40 or older with multiple myeloma.

This clonotype occurred many times. V gene TRBV20-1 combines with J gene TRBJ1-6; D is possibly TRBD1 (5 bases). CDR1 is DFQATT and CDR2 is SNEGSKA in the germline V gene (reference sequence). The CDR3 is 15 residues long. Trimming took off 1 base at V and 6 bases at J, with 13 bases between the two ends. DNA for the CDR3: TGCAGTGCTAGAGTAAACAGGCCTGGTAATTCACCCCTCCACTTT. Translated: CSARVNRPGNSPLHF.

This clonotype was seen many times. The chain carries TRBV5-1 and TRBJ1-5, with D possibly TRBD1 on 5 matching bases. This CDR3 region has 14 residues. V was shortened by 0 bases and J by 7 bases, with 11 bases between the two germline ends. From germline, CDR1 is SGHRS and CDR2 YFSETQ. The CDR3 DNA is TGCGCCAGCAGCTTGGGGCAGGGAGGACAGCCCCAGCATTTT. Its translation: CASSLGQGGQPQHF.

This clonotype was seen ten or more times. This chain connects TRBV18 to TRBJ2-3; 10 bases are shared with TRBD1. CDR1 and CDR2 from the germline V gene are KGHSH and LQKENI. This CDR3 is built from 16 residues. The V gene end was trimmed by 3 bases and the J gene end by 0 bases; junction bases not matched to a gene: 3. In nucleotides, the CDR3 is TGTGCCAGCTCACCGAGACAGGGGGCTAGCACAGATACGCAGTATTTT. It yields the protein CASSPRQGASTDTQYF.

In this sample, this clonotype turned up many times. The rearrangement uses TRBV6-1 and TRBJ1-5; D uncertain. The CDR3 is 16 residues long. Germline CDR1 is MNHNS and CDR2 is SASEGT. The V and J ends lost 3 bases and 2 bases respectively, with 14 bases between them. For the CDR3, the DNA is TGTGCCAGCAGTGACTCCGGGTTAGAGGGCAATCAGCCCCAGCATTTT. It translates to CASSDSGLEGNQPQHF.

This clonotype was detected ten times or more. The chain carries TRBV28 and TRBJ2-2, with D possibly being TRBD1 (5 bases). From germline, CDR1 is MDHEN and CDR2 SYDVKM. The length of the CDR3 is 15 residues. V was clipped by 2 bases and J by 0 bases, with 7 bases between them. The CDR3 is CASSLDSSNTGELFF. The CDR3 region has the DNA TGTGCCAGCAGTTTAGACAGCTCGAACACCGGGGAGCTGTTTTTT.

This clonotype was counted ten times or more. The chain carries TRBV5-1 and TRBJ2-7; D is unresolved. The CDR3 is 13 amino acids. Germline CDR1 and CDR2: SGHRS and YFSETQ. V gave up 0 bases and J gave up 0 bases, with 4 bases separating them. The CDR3 loop is CASSLGSSYEQYF. In DNA, the CDR3 is TGCGCCAGCAGCTTGGGCAGCTCCTACGAGCAGTACTTC. Variable domain in full (rest from reference TRBV5-1 and TRBJ2-7): KAGVTQTPRYLIKTRGQQVTLSCSPISGHRSVSWYQQTPGQGLQFLFEYFSETQRNKGNFPGRFSGRQFSNSRSEMNVSTLELGDSALYLCASSLGSSYEQYFGPGTRLTVT.

This clonotype has only a few counts. A much larger clone differs by one base, so this may be a read error. CDR3 sequence (DNA): TGTGCCAGCAGTTACTTTAACGGGGGAGGCTATGGCTACACCTTC. This sequence encodes CASSYFNGGGYGYTF. This chain links TRBV6-5 with TRBJ1-2, with a weak D call TRBD1 (5 bases). Germline V gene sequence: CDR1 MNHEY, CDR2 SVGAGI. The ends were cut back, 1 base at V and 4 bases at J, with 13 bases in the middle. This CDR3 contains 15 residues.

This clonotype was picked up many times. The chain uses TRBV7-9 and TRBJ2-7; D is uncertain. The CDR3 has 14 residues. CDR1 is SEHNR and CDR2 is FQNEAQ in the germline V gene (reference sequence). The V end lost 0 bases, the J end lost 2 bases, and 8 bases lay between the germline ends. The DNA of the CDR3 is TGTGCCAGCAGCTTAGCTTTGCCCCCCTACGAGCAGTACTTC. This codes for CASSLALPPYEQYF.

Ten or more counts support this clonotype. The rearrangement uses TRBV7-2 and TRBJ2-3; 8 bases line up with TRBD2. Germline values: CDR1 SGHTA, CDR2 FQGNSA. CDR3 length equals 15 residues. The ends lost 5 bases at V and 6 bases at J; junction bases unmatched: 10. CDR3 bases: TGTGCCAGCAGCCCCCGGGGGGGATTAATGGATACGCAGTATTTT. It codes for CASSPRGGLMDTQYF.